Here is one T cell receptor beta chain with its context. This sample is part of a study of T cell responses to AZD1222 COVID-19 vaccine. Second doses at about 4 or about 12 weeks were pooled. Libraries were prepared by immunoSEQ multiplex PCR; TCRdb keeps only in-frame clonotypes and omits some of them. The sample holds some 120,000 clones; around 92% are singletons and the top ten take approximately 7.9%. This TCR came from an adult who received the AZD1222 COVID-19 vaccine. Source: peripheral blood, taken 28 days after the second AZD1222 dose.

In DNA, the CDR3 is TGTGCCAGCAGCTGGGGGCAGGGGTACAATGAGCAGTTCTTC. Encoded protein: CASSWGQGYNEQFF. The chain has TRBV5-6 and TRBJ2-1; D possibly corresponds to TRBD1 (6 bases). The germline V and J ends were trimmed by 3 bases and 4 bases, with 11 bases remaining between them. The CDR3 has 14 amino acids. Germline CDR1 SGHDT, CDR2 YYEEEE.